This TCR beta chain was captured in a study of blood T cell repertoires in COVID-19. The V gene end was trimmed by 0 bases and the J gene end by 0 bases; junction bases not matched to a gene: 6. The CDR3 length is 16 residues. The germline CDR1 and CDR2 sequences are SGHRS and YFSETQ. TCRdb keeps only in-frame clones here, not all; method: immunoSEQ multiplex PCR. The sample consists of about 270,000 clones, just under 90% of them appearing once. This clone has a handful of counts. The receptor was isolated from a young woman with acute COVID-19. The gene calls are TRBV5-1 and TRBJ2-7; 7 bases match TRBD2. The sample taken for sequencing was PBMCs or T cells enriched from blood (not recorded which). CDR3 DNA: TGCGCCAGCAGCTTGGCTAGCGGAGCTAGCTCCTACGAGCAGTACTTC. Translation: CASSLASGASSYEQYF.